The 18 T cell receptor beta chains below all came from one sample that was sequenced in a study of CXCR3-negative and CXCR3-positive naive CD8 T cells. Study-level findings and limits: A higher hydrophobicity marked the TRB CDR3s of CXCR3-positive naive cells versus CXCR3-negative naive cells.

Their target antigens are unknown. 5' RACE with UMI labels generated the TRB cDNA libraries. TCRdb reworked the 5' RACE reads into one entry per CDR3 protein, no DNA. This sample contains under 6,000 distinct CDR3 sequences. Sequences were obtained from naive CXCR3+ CD8+ T cells from blood. As for subset: CD45RO-CCR7+CD27+CD95- naive CD8+ T cells expressing CXCR3 (TNR3+). The receptors come from a human donor in good health. Some clones in this sample may be carry-over from other donors' samples.

Considering frequency, this clonotype is medium-sized (0.01 to 0.1%). The gene calls are TRBV7-2 and TRBJ2-7; the TCRdb D gene call, TRBD1, has no DNA to confirm it. The germline V gene has CDR1 SGHTA and CDR2 FQGNSA. The CDR3 sequence is 15 residues long. The CDR3 region is CASSLGGTESYEQYF.

This clonotype is medium-sized by frequency. The chain recombines TRBV29-1 with TRBJ2-7. The CDR3 totals 11 residues. Germline V gene lookup returns CDR1 SQVTM and CDR2 ANQGSEA. The CDR3 spells CSVEVYYEQYF.

In terms of frequency, this clonotype is medium-sized (0.01 to 0.1%). The chain has TRBV5-5 and TRBJ2-3. CDR1 is SGHKS, CDR2 YYEKEE, per germline (reference sequence). The CDR3 runs to 13 residues. The CDR3 is CASSLDMRDTQYF.

The chain recombines TRBV20-1 with TRBJ2-5; TCRdb's D call of TRBD2 is untestable without DNA. The germline gives CDR1 DFQATT, CDR2 SNEGSKA (reference sequence). The CDR3 extends over 16 amino acids. The CDR3 spells CSARGSSGGFEETQYF.

The chain recombines TRBV30 with TRBJ1-1. In germline, CDR1 is GTSNPN, CDR2 SVGIG (reference sequence). CDR3 length equals 13 residues. The CDR3 sequence is CAWSVASYTEAFF.

The rearrangement joins TRBV6-1 to TRBJ1-1; TCRdb's assignment of TRBD1 cannot be checked, as there is no DNA. In germline, CDR1 is MNHNS, CDR2 SASEGT. The CDR3 contains 13 residues. This CDR3 reads CASSEAPGWEAFF.

The chain carries TRBV12-3 or TRBV12-4 and TRBJ1-1. This CDR3 contains 13 residues. The chain's CDR3 is CASKDPFDTRAFF.

V is TRBV4-1 and J is TRBJ2-1. This CDR3 has 16 residues. The germline gives CDR1 MGHRA, CDR2 YSYEKL. The CDR3 reads CASSPAGFARNNEQFF.

The J gene is TRBJ2-3, the V gene TRBV29-1; TCRdb's D gene call, TRBD1, goes unchecked for lack of DNA. Germline CDR1 and CDR2: SQVTM and ANQGSEA. This CDR3 spans 13 amino acids. The chain's CDR3 is CSVEETGADTQYF.

Judged by frequency, this clonotype is medium-sized. The chain carries TRBV2 and TRBJ2-4; with no DNA, the TCRdb D assignment of TRBD1 cannot be verified. Germline CDR1 is SNHLY and CDR2 is FYNNEI. This CDR3 is 16 amino acids long. The CDR3 loop reads CASSDTGGFAKNIQYF.

This clonotype counts as medium-sized by frequency. This chain uses TRBV29-1 with TRBJ1-3; TCRdb selects TRBD1, and the lack of DNA leaves this call unchecked. Germline V gene sequence: CDR1 SQVTM, CDR2 ANQGSEA. The CDR3 is made up of 11 amino acids. This chain's CDR3 is CSVSGENTIYF.

Here the CDR3 reads CASSPQTGGAGYGYTF. The rearrangement uses TRBV4-1 and TRBJ1-2; with no DNA, the TCRdb D assignment of TRBD1 cannot be verified. Germline assignment: CDR1 MGHRA and CDR2 YSYEKL. This CDR3 spans 16 amino acids.

The chain has TRBV14 and TRBJ2-1. The germline V gene has CDR1 SGHDN and CDR2 FVKESK. The length of the CDR3 is 12 residues. CDR3 sequence: CASSPSYGEQFF.

Judged by frequency, this clonotype is medium-sized. V and J are TRBV29-1 and TRBJ2-7; the TCRdb call, TRBD1, lacks DNA for checking. The germline V gene has CDR1 SQVTM and CDR2 ANQGSEA. This CDR3 contains 14 residues. The CDR3 loop is CSVDTGAGRYEQYF.

The chain links TRBV5-8 to TRBJ2-2; TCRdb picks TRBD1, but there is no DNA to check that call. Germline CDR1 reads SGHTS; CDR2 reads YDEGEE. This CDR3 contains 12 residues. The CDR3 region is CASPRGLVELFF.

This chain joins TRBV29-1 and TRBJ1-1. This CDR3 region has 15 residues. Germline assignment: CDR1 SQVTM and CDR2 ANQGSEA. The CDR3 sequence is CSVLSAEGPDTEAFF.

CDR3 sequence: CSVEAGGLPSTDTQYF. The chain links TRBV29-1 to TRBJ2-3; the TRBD1 assignment by TCRdb is unverifiable without DNA. This CDR3 is 16 amino acids long. Germline CDR1 is SQVTM and CDR2 is ANQGSEA.

This clonotype is called medium-sized based on its frequency. The chain combines TRBV20-1 with TRBJ2-7; the TRBD2 assignment by TCRdb is unverifiable without DNA. Per germline, CDR1 DFQATT and CDR2 SNEGSKA (reference sequence). The CDR3 extends over 17 amino acids. CDR3 loop: CSATSPGLAGLIHEQYF.